This is a list of T cell receptor beta chains from one sample in a study of blood T cell repertoires in COVID-19. Data came from immunoSEQ multiplex PCR; TCRdb stores just in-frame clones and leaves some out. The repertoire consists of 100,000 to 150,000 clones, with approximately 87% occurring once and the leading ten covering about 2.1%. The sequencing input was peripheral blood. These receptors came from a woman aged 50 to 60 with acute or convalescent COVID-19. CDR3s include the opening cysteine and the closing phenylalanine or tryptophan. D genes are given only for firm matches.

d_gene	j_gene	v_gene	CDR3aa	CDR3nt
TRBD1	TRBJ1-5	TRBV19	CASSRIGTGNQPQHF	TGTGCCAGTAGTCGAATCGGGACAGGGAATCAGCCCCAGCATTTT
TRBD2	TRBJ2-7	TRBV5-6	CASSLSGGTYEQYF	TGTGCCAGCAGCTTGAGCGGGGGAACCTACGAGCAGTACTTC
TRBD1	TRBJ1-2	TRBV6-5	CASSYSTGHDGYTF	TGTGCCAGCAGTTACTCGACAGGGCATGATGGCTACACCTTC
-	TRBJ2-7	TRBV20-1	CSGKPGHEQYF	TGCAGTGGCAAGCCAGGGCACGAGCAGTACTTC
-	TRBJ2-7	TRBV6-2/TRBV6-3	CASSYLYEQYF	TGTGCCAGCAGTTATCTATACGAGCAGTACTTC
TRBD2	TRBJ2-7	TRBV18	CASSPGLEKSEQYF	TGTGCCAGCTCCCCGGGACTAGAGAAATCCGAGCAGTACTTC
TRBD1	TRBJ2-7	TRBV24-1	CATSKGQGADEQYF	TGTGCCACCAGCAAGGGGCAGGGGGCCGACGAGCAGTACTTC
-	TRBJ2-2	TRBV7-2	CASSLARGANTGELFF	TGTGCCAGCAGCTTAGCGCGGGGCGCGAACACCGGGGAGCTGTTTTTT
-	TRBJ1-5	TRBV18	CASSRDSGQPQHF	TGTGCCAGCTCAAGGGACTCGGGCCAGCCCCAGCATTTT
-	TRBJ1-5	TRBV6-5	CASSYSPNQPQHF	TGTGCCAGCAGTTACTCTCCAAATCAGCCCCAGCATTTT
TRBD1	TRBJ1-6	TRBV10-3	CAIRGTDSPLHF	TGTGCCATCAGAGGGACAGACTCACCCCTCCACTTT
-	TRBJ2-2	TRBV30	CAWSGPQDYTGELFF	TGTGCCTGGAGTGGGCCCCAGGACTACACCGGGGAGCTGTTTTTT